This T cell receptor (beta chain) was found in a study of identifying expanded T cells in peripheral blood. Healthy donors had no documented immune events, such as infections, while sampled. Note on this clone: The antigen is not known.

Broader study findings: Two-week clone count variance significantly increased as total template count grew. Differentially abundant clones: around 1.1 between replicates, about 17 at around 14 days, under 25 at four.

Produced via immunoSEQ multiplex PCR; TCRdb's table is partial and in-frame only. The table lists some 72,000 clones, roughly nine tenths of them singletons. V dropped 6 bases and J dropped 7; count of bases not matched to a gene: 12. The CDR3 consists of 16 residues. Looked up from germline, CDR1 is ENHRY and CDR2 is SYGVKD. The rearrangement uses TRBV10-3 and TRBJ2-1, with 10 bases that match TRBD1. The sequence was obtained from a person aged 18 to 75 in good health. Sequencing was performed on blood. The CDR3 sequence: CAISGVPTGGLNEQFF. CDR3 coding DNA: TGTGCCATCAGCGGGGTCCCGACAGGGGGCCTAAATGAGCAGTTCTTC.